This TCR beta chain was captured by sequencing in a study of T cell responses to AZD1222 COVID-19 vaccine. The study's findings and limits: Of the AZD1222 recipients, only 5 or 6 were seropositive at baseline. Most donors were white British and more were female, and clonal diversity was possibly underestimated. Nearly half of unique spike-specific TCRs reportedly avoided B.1.351 and B.1.1.7 mutated regions.

About this clone: Antigen unknown.

Here immunoSEQ multiplex PCR was the method, and the copy in TCRdb shows in-frame clones only, minus some. The profile shows about 130,000 clones, 93% of them singletons. Germline trimming cut 4 bases from V and 4 bases from J; bases unmatched to any gene: 9. Germline V CDR1 and CDR2: MGHRA, YSYEKL. This CDR3 has 16 amino acids. V is TRBV4-1 and J is TRBJ1-1; 10 bases are a match to TRBD1. This TCR came from an adult in good health. Sequences were derived from peripheral blood, sampled on day 0 of AZD1222 vaccination. As DNA, the CDR3 is TGCGCCAGCAGCCTCAGACAGGGGGCTTTGTTCACTGAAGCTTTCTTT. It specifies CASSLRQGALFTEAFF.